Below are 24 T cell receptor beta chains sequenced from a single sample in a study of T cell repertoires in cytomegalovirus infection. TCRdb analysed the reads with MiXCR anew, one entry per CDR3 protein. The sample includes roughly 720,000 distinct CDR3 sequences, 35% of them seen just once. Sequenced input: PBMCs. The receptors come from a human donor in good health (CMV status not recorded). Some clones in this sample may be carry-over from other donors' samples.

A note on this clonotype: A read error is likely, as this CDR3 ends without the conserved phenylalanine or tryptophan. The CDR3 spells CASSSGRGYEQYL. The CDR3 nucleotides are TGTGCCAGTAGCAGTGGCAGGGGCTACGAGCAGTACCTC. This chain uses TRBV19 with TRBJ2-7; tentative D call: TRBD1 (6 bases). The germline gives CDR1 LNHDA, CDR2 SQIVND (reference sequence). The CDR3 is 13 residues long. V was cut by 6 bases and J by 3 bases, with 12 bases left in between.

The V and J genes are TRBV29-1 and TRBJ1-1, with D tentatively TRBD1 (5 bases). This CDR3 is built from 14 residues. Trimming removed 6 bases from V and 0 bases from J, with 14 bases in between. Germline values: CDR1 SQVTM, CDR2 ANQGSEA. CDR3 nucleotides: TGCAGCGTCCGGGGGTGCGCGGTGAACACTGAAGCTTTCTTT. Protein sequence: CSVRGCAVNTEAFF.

Notes on this clonotype: The junction departs from germline at one end; a sequencing error may be responsible. The chain is built from TRBV4-1 and TRBJ1-6; D gene uncertain. This CDR3 spans 16 amino acids. The germline gives CDR1 MGHRA, CDR2 YSYEKL. The CDR3 region has the DNA TGTGCCAGCAGCCAAGATCTAATTACCGCCGATTCACCCCTCCACTTT. The encoded protein is CASSQDLITADSPLHF.

This clonotype was found a few times. This chain joins TRBV7-9 and TRBJ2-5; D possibly uses TRBD1 or TRBD2 (5 bases each). Trimming stripped 3 bases from V and 1 base from J, with 6 bases between. There are 13 residues in the CDR3. Germline V gene data show CDR1 as SEHNR and CDR2 as FQNEAQ (reference sequence). In DNA form, the CDR3 reads TGTGCCAGCAGCTTCGGGACCCAAGAGACCCAGTACTTC. Amino acid sequence: CASSFGTQETQYF.

This clonotype was counted between two and nine times. The chain recombines TRBV20-1 with TRBJ2-1, with TRBD2 matching over 9 bases. With V trimmed by 2 bases and J by 7 bases, 6 bases remained unmatched. CDR1 and CDR2 from the germline V gene are DFQATT and SNEGSKA (reference sequence). CDR3 length: 14 amino acids. CDR3 amino acids: CSARYGGRVNEQFF. The CDR3 DNA sequence: TGCAGTGCTAGATATGGCGGGAGGGTAAATGAGCAGTTCTTC.

CDR3 loop: CASSPMESSPLHF. The CDR3 DNA is TGTGCCAGTAGTCCCATGGAAAGTTCACCCCTCCACTTT. The chain joins TRBV19 to TRBJ1-6; D is uncertain. CDR1 is LNHDA and CDR2 is SQIVND in the germline V gene (reference sequence). CDR3 size: 13 residues. The V end lost 5 bases, the J end lost 9 bases, and 11 bases lay between the germline ends.

The rearrangement links TRBV12-3 or TRBV12-4 to TRBJ2-7; D may be TRBD1 or TRBD2 (5 bases each). CDR3 length equals 14 residues. Trimming shortened V by 5 bases and J by 6 bases, and 17 bases separated the two germline ends. The CDR3 here is CASSLQVGVGEQYF. CDR3 in DNA: TGTGCCAGCAGTCTACAGGTGGGGGTCGGCGAGCAGTACTTC.

This clonotype was seen a few times. This chain uses TRBV20-1 with TRBJ2-5; weak D call: TRBD1 (6 bases). V lost 3 bases, J lost 2 bases, and 19 bases lay in between. CDR1 DFQATT and CDR2 SNEGSKA come from the germline V gene (reference sequence). CDR3 length: 16 amino acids. CDR3 nucleotide sequence: TGCAGTGCTAGGGGCCCACCGGGACACCAACAAGAGACCCAGTACTTC. It is translated as CSARGPPGHQQETQYF.

V usage is TRBV5-4 and J usage is TRBJ2-6, with 9 nucleotides matching TRBD2. After removal of 4 bases from V and 3 bases from J, the junction contained 8 bases not matched to a gene. The CDR3 is 17 amino acids. CDR1 is SGHNT, CDR2 YYREEE, per germline (reference sequence). CDR3 sequence: CASSAKAGGLGANVLTF. In nucleotides, the CDR3 is TGTGCCAGCAGCGCGAAAGCGGGAGGTCTTGGGGCCAACGTCCTGACTTTC.

The V and J genes are TRBV25-1 and TRBJ2-2, with D unresolved. The CDR3 runs to 12 residues. Germline V CDR1 and CDR2: MGHDK, SYGVNS. V lost 3 bases to trimming and J lost 5 bases, with 4 bases between them. The CDR3 nucleotides read TGTGCCAGCAGTGAGCTTACCGGGGAGCTGTTTTTT. This sequence encodes CASSELTGELFF.

This clonotype was seen a few times. The chain uses TRBV5-6 and TRBJ2-5, with D perhaps TRBD2 (6 bases). CDR1 and CDR2 (germline): SGHDT, YYEEEE. Between the trimmed V and J ends, which lost 2 bases and 3 bases, there was a span of 17 bases. The CDR3 is 16 residues long. The CDR3 reads CASSFVRGRGKETQYF. The CDR3 DNA follows: TGTGCCAGCAGCTTCGTTCGGGGTCGGGGGAAAGAGACCCAGTACTTC.

This clonotype has more than one count but fewer than ten. V is TRBV28 and J is TRBJ2-7; D uncertain. V was shortened by 9 bases and J by 4 bases, with 16 bases between the two germline ends. Per the germline V gene, CDR1 is MDHEN and CDR2 is SYDVKM. The CDR3 sequence is 13 residues long. In DNA, the CDR3 is TGTGCCAGTAGGATCTACGGAGCTTACGAGCAGTACTTC. This translates into CASRIYGAYEQYF.

This clonotype was seen many times. The genes are TRBV27 and TRBJ2-1, with 7 positions matching TRBD2. CDR3 length: 16 residues. The germline V gene encodes CDR1 MNHEY and CDR2 SMNVEV (reference sequence). The ends lost 10 bases at V and 6 bases at J; junction bases unmatched: 18. The CDR3 sequence: CATATSGTTPSNEQFF. In DNA form, the CDR3 reads TGTGCCACGGCGACCTCCGGGACTACCCCCTCCAATGAGCAGTTCTTC.

Only a few counts were recorded for this clonotype. The gene calls are TRBV7-2 and TRBJ2-1; 7 bases map to TRBD1. Germline V lookup: CDR1 SGHTA, CDR2 FQGNSA. V lost 3 bases, J lost 2 bases, and 4 bases stayed unmatched. The CDR3 spans 15 residues. The CDR3 loop is CASSFSQGTYNEQFF. In DNA, the CDR3 is TGTGCCAGCAGCTTCTCACAGGGGACCTACAATGAGCAGTTCTTC.

This clonotype was counted once. The chain is built from TRBV20-1 and TRBJ2-7, with 7 bases aligning to TRBD1. The CDR3 loop spans 13 amino acids. The trim removed 5 bases at V and 2 bases at J, leaving 6 bases unmatched. Per germline, CDR1 DFQATT and CDR2 SNEGSKA (reference sequence). CDR3 loop: CSAGHGTAYEQYF. The CDR3 DNA follows: TGCAGTGCTGGTCACGGGACAGCCTACGAGCAGTACTTC.

Worth noting for this clonotype: This clone may be a read error of a much larger clone one base away. The chain carries TRBV29-1 and TRBJ2-5; possibly TRBD1 for D (6 bases). Germline-derived CDR1 and CDR2 are SQVTM and ANQGSEA. This CDR3 is 15 amino acids long. The chain's CDR3 is CSVGPDAISGENQYF. The CDR3 coding sequence is TGCAGCGTTGGGCCGGACGCAATCTCAGGGGAGAACCAGTACTTC.

V is TRBV7-9 and J is TRBJ2-1; 9 bases line up with TRBD2. V was pared by 4 bases and J by 4 bases, with 8 bases of the junction left unmatched. CDR3 length: 16 amino acids. Germline V gene lookup returns CDR1 SEHNR and CDR2 FQNEAQ (reference sequence). CDR3 protein: CASSSNLAGSYNEQFF. The CDR3 DNA reads TGTGCCAGCAGCTCCAATCTAGCGGGATCGTACAATGAGCAGTTCTTC.

This clonotype was observed a single time. A much more abundant neighbour one base away suggests this may be a read error. In nucleotides, the CDR3 is TGTGCCAGCGGCTTATTCGCGAGAGGACTGACTCTCCTAGAGACCCAGTACTTC. This codes for CASGLFARGLTLLETQYF. The chain carries TRBV7-8 and TRBJ2-5; D may be TRBD2 (5 bases). Per the germline V gene, CDR1 is SGHVS and CDR2 is FQNEAQ. This CDR3 contains 18 residues.

The chain couples TRBV12-3 or TRBV12-4 to TRBJ1-6, with D uncertain. Trimming removed 1 base from V and 15 bases from J, with 7 bases in between. The CDR3 totals 11 residues. In nucleotides, the CDR3 is TGTGCCAGCAGTTTAGGCTACAACCTCCACTTT. It encodes CASSLGYNLHF.

This clonotype was seen more than once but under ten times. This sequence joins TRBV28 and TRBJ2-3; D is unclear. The CDR3 loop spans 14 amino acids. Trimming removed 5 bases from V and 2 bases from J, with 11 bases in between. Germline CDR1 is MDHEN and CDR2 is SYDVKM. CDR3 sequence reads: CASSLFRTTDTQYF. In nucleotides, the CDR3 is TGTGCCAGCAGTCTATTTAGGACCACAGATACGCAGTATTTT.

This clonotype has only one observation. The junction shows a germline mismatch at one end, possibly a read error. V gene TRBV7-2 combines with J gene TRBJ2-1; D unclear. Germline values: CDR1 SGHTA, CDR2 FQGNSA. This CDR3 is 17 amino acids long. CDR3 sequence (DNA): TGTGCCAGCAGCTTAGCGGTAAGGATAAGCTCCTACAAGGAGCAGTTCTTC. Translated: CASSLAVRISSYKEQFF.

This clonotype showed up just a few times. The chain couples TRBV19 to TRBJ2-5; 10 nucleotides line up with TRBD2. Germline CDR1 and CDR2: LNHDA and SQIVND (reference sequence). After removal of 4 bases from V and 1 base from J, the junction contained 3 bases not matched to a gene. The CDR3 extends over 15 amino acids. CDR3 bases: TGTGCCAGTAGTAAAGCGGGAGGGCCCCAAGAGACCCAGTACTTC. This codes for CASSKAGGPQETQYF.

The chain couples TRBV29-1 to TRBJ1-4, with D unclear. CDR1 and CDR2 (germline): SQVTM, ANQGSEA. With 4 bases removed from V and 8 bases from J, the gap between germline ends came to 5 bases. The CDR3 is made up of 10 amino acids. The CDR3 bases are TGCAGCGTTGTGGGGGAAAAACTGTTTTTT. It is translated as CSVVGEKLFF.

The V call is TRBV7-9, the J call TRBJ2-1, with 11 positions matching TRBD2. Looked up from germline, CDR1 is SEHNR and CDR2 is FQNEAQ (reference sequence). CDR3 length equals 15 residues. V dropped 5 bases and J dropped 7; count of bases not matched to a gene: 7. CDR3 region: CASSAPGLAVNEQFF. As DNA, the CDR3 is TGTGCCAGCAGCGCCCCGGGACTAGCGGTGAATGAGCAGTTCTTC. Full variable domain (rest looked up from reference TRBV7-9 and TRBJ2-1): DTGVSQNPRHKITKRGQNVTFRCDPISEHNRLYWYRQTLGQGPEFLTYFQNEAQLEKSRLLSDRFSAERPKGSFSTLEIQRTEQGDSAMYLCASSAPGLAVNEQFFGPGTRLTVL.